The 8 T cell receptor beta chains below come from one sample, sequenced in a study of OX40 agonist ivuxolimab in advanced cancers. The library was made by the immunoSEQ multiplex PCR assay. The source is immuneACCESS, and TCRdb retained only in-frame sequences with V and J called. Part of the clones is not carried over; for the studies checked, unresolved V genes explain less than half of this, and the remainder is unexplained. For this sample there are about 70,000 clones; 75% to 90% appear just once. The top ten clones comprise 8% to 10% of the sample. The sequencing used CD4+ or CD8+ T cells sorted from blood, collected in a trial of the OX40 agonist ivuxolimab. The receptors here all came from an adult with an advanced solid tumor such as melanoma, head and neck, liver or kidney cancer.

The gene calls are TRBV7-2 and TRBJ1-2; no reliable D call. The CDR3 has 11 residues. CDR1 and CDR2 from the germline V gene are SGHTA and FQGNSA. The V gene lost 2 bases and the J gene lost 10 bases, with 8 bases spanning the gap. The CDR3 DNA follows: TGTGCCAGCAGCTTATATCCCCTCTACACCTTC. Protein product: CASSLYPLYTF. Full variable domain (outside the CDR3, taken from reference TRBV7-2 and TRBJ1-2): GAGVSQSPSNKVTEKGKDVELRCDPISGHTALYWYRQSLGQGLEFLIYFQGNSAPDKSGLPSDRFSAERTGGSVSTLTIQRTQQEDSAVYLCASSLYPLYTFGSGTRLTVV.

The chain is built from TRBV5-5 and TRBJ1-1; no clear D gene. This CDR3 has 15 amino acids. Germline V gene sequence: CDR1 SGHKS, CDR2 YYEKEE (reference sequence). V shed 4 bases and J shed 1 base, with 14 bases lying between them. CDR3 in DNA: TGTGCCAGCAGCCCTCCTCGGAGCGGGAACACTGAAGCTTTCTTT. Protein product: CASSPPRSGNTEAFF.

The V call is TRBV6-5, the J call TRBJ2-3; perhaps TRBD2 as D (5 bases). CDR1 and CDR2 from the germline V gene are MNHEY and SVGAGI. The CDR3 extends over 13 amino acids. V was pared by 8 bases and J by 5 bases, with 14 bases between. CDR3 region: CASGRDPQDTQYF. The CDR3 DNA reads TGTGCCAGCGGTCGGGATCCCCAAGATACGCAGTATTTT.

V usage is TRBV12-5 and J usage is TRBJ2-5, with D perhaps being TRBD1 or TRBD2 (6 bases each). Trimming pared 2 bases from V and 2 bases from J, leaving 12 bases between. Germline V CDR1 and CDR2: LGHNT, FRNRAP. The CDR3 consists of 15 residues. In DNA form, the CDR3 reads TGTGCTAGTGGTTTGCAGGGGCGGGGTCAAGAGACCCAGTACTTC. Protein sequence: CASGLQGRGQETQYF.

The genes are TRBV5-6 and TRBJ1-4, with D possibly being TRBD1 (5 bases). Germline V gene lookup returns CDR1 SGHDT and CDR2 YYEEEE. V lost 3 bases, J lost 7 bases, and 13 bases lay in between. CDR3 length: 14 residues. The CDR3: CASSSQVYGEKLFF. The CDR3 nucleotides read TGTGCCAGCAGCTCACAGGTATACGGTGAAAAACTGTTTTTT.

This clone was counted only a few times. The chain combines TRBV6-1 with TRBJ1-6; TRBD1 matches 7 bases. Germline lookup yields CDR1 MNHNS and CDR2 SASEGT. Trimming cost V 3 bases and J 8 bases; bases outside gene matches: 4. This CDR3 is built from 14 residues. CDR3 sequence (DNA): TGTGCCAGCAGTGATGCAGGGGGTCATTCACCCCTCCACTTT. Protein sequence: CASSDAGGHSPLHF.

This clone was detected once. The chain links TRBV19 to TRBJ1-5; perhaps TRBD1 as D (5 bases). Germline lookup yields CDR1 LNHDA and CDR2 SQIVND (reference sequence). V was clipped by 7 bases and J by 7 bases, with 20 bases between them. The CDR3 has 15 residues. The CDR3 DNA follows: TGTGCCAGTACTCCCGCCGGGGGTTTGTTGCAGCCCCAGCATTTT. Protein sequence: CASTPAGGLLQPQHF.

V and J are TRBV5-1 and TRBJ2-5, with unresolved D. The end of the DNA fits TRBJ2-7 better, so the J call may be wrong. The length of the CDR3 is 15 residues. Germline loops: CDR1 SGHRS, CDR2 YFSETQ. In DNA form, the CDR3 reads TGCGCCAGCAGCTTGGTTTGGGAAAAATCATACGAGCAGTACTTC. This encodes CASSLVWEKSYEQYF.